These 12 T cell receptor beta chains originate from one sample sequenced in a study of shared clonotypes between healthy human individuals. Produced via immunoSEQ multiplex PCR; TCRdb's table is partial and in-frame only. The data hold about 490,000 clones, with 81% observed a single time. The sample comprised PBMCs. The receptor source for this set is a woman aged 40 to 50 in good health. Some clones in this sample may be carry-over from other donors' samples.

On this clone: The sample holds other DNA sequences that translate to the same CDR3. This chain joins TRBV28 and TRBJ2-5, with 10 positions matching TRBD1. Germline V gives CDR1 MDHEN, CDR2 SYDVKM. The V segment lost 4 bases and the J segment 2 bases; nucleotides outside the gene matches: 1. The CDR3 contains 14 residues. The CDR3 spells CASSWTGGQETQYF. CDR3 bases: TGTGCCAGCAGTTGGACAGGGGGACAAGAGACCCAGTACTTC. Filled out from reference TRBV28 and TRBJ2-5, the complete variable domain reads DVKVTQSSRYLVKRTGEKVFLECVQDMDHENMFWYRQDPGLGLRLIYFSYDVKMKEKGDIPEGYSVSREKKERFSLILESASTNQTSMYLCASSWTGGQETQYFGPGTRLLVL.

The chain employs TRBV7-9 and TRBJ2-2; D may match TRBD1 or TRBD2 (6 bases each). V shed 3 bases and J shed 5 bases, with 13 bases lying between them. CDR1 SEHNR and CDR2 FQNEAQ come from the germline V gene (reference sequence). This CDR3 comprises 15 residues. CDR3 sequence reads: CASSFIQGRTGELFF. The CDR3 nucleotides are TGTGCCAGCAGCTTCATCCAGGGGAGGACCGGGGAGCTGTTTTTT.

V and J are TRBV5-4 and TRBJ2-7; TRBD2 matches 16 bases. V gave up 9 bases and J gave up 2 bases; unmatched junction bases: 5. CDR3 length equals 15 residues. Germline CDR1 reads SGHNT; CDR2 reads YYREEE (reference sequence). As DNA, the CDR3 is TGTGCCACCGGGACTAGCGGGAGGGGCACCTACGAGCAGTACTTC. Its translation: CATGTSGRGTYEQYF. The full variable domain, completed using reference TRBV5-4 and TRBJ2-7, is ETGVTQSPTHLIKTRGQQVTLRCSSQSGHNTVSWYQQALGQGPQFIFQYYREEENGRGNFPPRFSGLQFPNYSSELNVNALELDDSALYLCATGTSGRGTYEQYFGPGTRLTVT.

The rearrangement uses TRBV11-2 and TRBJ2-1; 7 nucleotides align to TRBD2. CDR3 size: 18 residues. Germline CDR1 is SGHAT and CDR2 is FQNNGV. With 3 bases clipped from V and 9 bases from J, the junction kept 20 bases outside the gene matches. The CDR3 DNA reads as TGTGCCAGCAGCTTGCGGGCGGTTAGGACTAGGGGCGGGGGTGAGCAGTTCTTC. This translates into CASSLRAVRTRGGGEQFF.

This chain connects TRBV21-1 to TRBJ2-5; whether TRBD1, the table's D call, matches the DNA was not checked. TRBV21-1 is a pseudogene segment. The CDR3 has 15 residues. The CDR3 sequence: CASSKPAGSGETQYF. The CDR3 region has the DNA TGTGCCAGCAGCAAACCGGCAGGGTCTGGTGAGACCCAGTACTTC.

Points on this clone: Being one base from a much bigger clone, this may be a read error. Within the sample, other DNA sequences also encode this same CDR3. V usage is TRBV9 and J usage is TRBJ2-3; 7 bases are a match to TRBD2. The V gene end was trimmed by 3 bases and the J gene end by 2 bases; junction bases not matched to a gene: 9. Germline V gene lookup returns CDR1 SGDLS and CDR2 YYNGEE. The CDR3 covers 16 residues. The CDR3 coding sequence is TGTGCCAGCAGCGGACTAGCAGGACAAATCACAGATACGCAGTATTTT. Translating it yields CASSGLAGQITDTQYF.

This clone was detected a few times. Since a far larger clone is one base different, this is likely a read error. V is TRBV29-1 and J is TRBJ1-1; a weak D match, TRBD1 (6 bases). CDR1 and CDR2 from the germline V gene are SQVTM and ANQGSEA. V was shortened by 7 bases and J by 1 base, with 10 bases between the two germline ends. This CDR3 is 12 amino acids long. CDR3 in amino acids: CSAGGQNTEAFF. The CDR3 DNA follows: TGCAGCGCGGGGGGCCAGAACACTGAAGCTTTCTTT.

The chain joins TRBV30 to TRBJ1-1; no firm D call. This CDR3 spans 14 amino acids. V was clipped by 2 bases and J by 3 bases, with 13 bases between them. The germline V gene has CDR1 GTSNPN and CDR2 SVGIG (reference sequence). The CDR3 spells CAWSLSSADTEAFF. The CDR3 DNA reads TGTGCCTGGAGTCTCAGCTCTGCGGACACTGAAGCTTTCTTT.

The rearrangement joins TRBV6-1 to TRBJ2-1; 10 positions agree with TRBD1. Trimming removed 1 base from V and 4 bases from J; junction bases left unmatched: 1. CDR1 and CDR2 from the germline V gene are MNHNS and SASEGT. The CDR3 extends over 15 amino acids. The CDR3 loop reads CASSEGTGGYNEQFF. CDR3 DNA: TGTGCCAGCAGTGAAGGGACAGGGGGTTACAATGAGCAGTTCTTC.

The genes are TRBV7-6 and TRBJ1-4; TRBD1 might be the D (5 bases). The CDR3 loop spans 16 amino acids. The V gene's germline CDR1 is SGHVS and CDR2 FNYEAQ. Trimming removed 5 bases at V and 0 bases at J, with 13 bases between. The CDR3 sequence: CASSQKGDATNEKLFF. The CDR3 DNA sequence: TGTGCCAGCAGCCAAAAAGGGGATGCAACTAATGAAAAACTGTTTTTT.

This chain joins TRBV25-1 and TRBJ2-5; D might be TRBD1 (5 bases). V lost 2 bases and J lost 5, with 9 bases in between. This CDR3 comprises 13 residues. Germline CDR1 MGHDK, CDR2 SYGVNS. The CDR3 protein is CASSEAGYETQYF. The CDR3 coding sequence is TGTGCCAGCAGTGAAGCAGGGTACGAGACCCAGTACTTC.

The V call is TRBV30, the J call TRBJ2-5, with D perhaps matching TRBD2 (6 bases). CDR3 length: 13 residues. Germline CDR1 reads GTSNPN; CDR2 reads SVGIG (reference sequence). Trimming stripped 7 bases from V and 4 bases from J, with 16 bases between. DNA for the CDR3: TGTGCCTTGGAATTTACGGAGGGAGAGACCCAGTACTTC. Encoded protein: CALEFTEGETQYF.